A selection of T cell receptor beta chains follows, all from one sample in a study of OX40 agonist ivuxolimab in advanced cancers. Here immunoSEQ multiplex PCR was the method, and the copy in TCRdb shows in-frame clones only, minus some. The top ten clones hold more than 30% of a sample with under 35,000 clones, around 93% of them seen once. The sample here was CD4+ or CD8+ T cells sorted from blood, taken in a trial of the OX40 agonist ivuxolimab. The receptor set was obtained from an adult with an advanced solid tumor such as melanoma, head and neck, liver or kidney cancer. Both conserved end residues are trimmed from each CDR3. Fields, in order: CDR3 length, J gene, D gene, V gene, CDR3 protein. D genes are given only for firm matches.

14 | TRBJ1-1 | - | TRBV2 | ASSDRAGFMNTEAF
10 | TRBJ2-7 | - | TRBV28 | ASSLTVYEQY
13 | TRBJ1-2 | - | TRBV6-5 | ATGDRGEANYGYT
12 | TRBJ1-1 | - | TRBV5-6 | ASILSYGVTEAF
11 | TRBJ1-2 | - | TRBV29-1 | SVERQSPYGYT
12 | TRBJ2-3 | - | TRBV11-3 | ASSDTGGTDTQY
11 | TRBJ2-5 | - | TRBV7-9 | ASSLTGGETQY
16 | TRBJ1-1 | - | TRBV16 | ASSQWKVTAEAITEAF
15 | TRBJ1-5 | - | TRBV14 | ASSQEGLPRSNQPQH
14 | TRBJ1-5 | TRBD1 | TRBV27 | ASSPRTGKGNQPQH
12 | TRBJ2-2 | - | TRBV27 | ASSSLGGTGELF
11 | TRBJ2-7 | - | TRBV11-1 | ASSLPGSYEQY
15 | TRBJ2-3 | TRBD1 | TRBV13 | ASSLLPRTGEADTQY
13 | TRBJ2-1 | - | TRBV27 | ASSLVGTSYNEQF
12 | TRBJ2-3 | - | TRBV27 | ASSLNKDTDTQY
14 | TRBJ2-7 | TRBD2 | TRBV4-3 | ASSHHRLAGAYEQY
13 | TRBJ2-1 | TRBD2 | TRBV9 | ASNRPGLAYNEQF
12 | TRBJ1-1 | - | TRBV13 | ASSPRATATEAF
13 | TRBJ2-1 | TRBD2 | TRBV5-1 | ASSLASGSYNEQF
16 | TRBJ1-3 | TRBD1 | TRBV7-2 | ASSLGAIYQGAGNTIY
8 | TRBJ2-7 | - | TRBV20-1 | SANRDEQY
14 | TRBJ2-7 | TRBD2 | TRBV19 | ASRLAEGRGDHEQY
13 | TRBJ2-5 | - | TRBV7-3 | ASSFDRTSGQTQY
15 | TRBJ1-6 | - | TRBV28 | ASSFEGMSSYNSPLH
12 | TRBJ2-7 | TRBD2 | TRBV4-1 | ASSEPGLADEQY
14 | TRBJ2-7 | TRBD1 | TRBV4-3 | ASSQEYPGGSYEQY
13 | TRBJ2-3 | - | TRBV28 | ASVEAGINTDTQY
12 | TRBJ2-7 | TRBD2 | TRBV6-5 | ASRTSGKFYEQY
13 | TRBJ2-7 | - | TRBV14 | ASSPAAGATYEQY
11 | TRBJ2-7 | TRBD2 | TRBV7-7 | ASSSGIRYEQY
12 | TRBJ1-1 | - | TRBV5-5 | ASSLASDHTEAF
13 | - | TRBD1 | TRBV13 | ASSLVRDSPYEQY
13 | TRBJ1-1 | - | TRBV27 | ASIIRSGPDTEAF
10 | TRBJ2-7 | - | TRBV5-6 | ASSLGHREQY
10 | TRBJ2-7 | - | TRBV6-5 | ASSLVKGEQY
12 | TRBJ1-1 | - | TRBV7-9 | ASSLALGGTEAF
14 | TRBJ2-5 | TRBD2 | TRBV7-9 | ASSLGFLTSTETQY